Shown below are 25 T cell receptor beta chains from a single sample sequenced in a study of spatial heterogeneity in lung cancer. MiXCR, applied by TCRdb to the 5' RACE reads, yields one record per CDR3 protein. The sample contains about 48,000 distinct CDR3 sequences, roughly 5.7% of which appear only once. Indicated time point: sample taken at primary tumor resection. The sequences come from PBMCs, collected at surgery. The receptors derive from a male donor with early-stage non-small cell lung cancer.

This clonotype was seen ten or more times. The V call is TRBV2, the J call TRBJ2-1, with D possibly matching TRBD2 (5 bases). The length of the CDR3 is 13 residues. CDR1 and CDR2 (germline): SNHLY, FYNNEI. V dropped 4 bases and J dropped 9 bases, with 13 bases sitting between them. Here the CDR3 reads CASSVYGESEQFF. The DNA for the CDR3 is TGTGCCAGCAGTGTGTACGGGGAATCTGAGCAGTTCTTC. Complete variable domain (other parts from reference TRBV2 and TRBJ2-1): EPEVTQTPSHQVTQMGQEVILRCVPISNHLYFYWYRQILGQKVEFLVSFYNNEISEKSEIFDDQFSVERPDGSNFTLKIRSTKLEDSAMYFCASSVYGESEQFFGPGTRLTVL.

This clonotype was seen many times. The chain couples TRBV10-2 to TRBJ1-1; 8 nucleotides agree with TRBD1. V dropped 8 bases and J dropped 7; count of bases not matched to a gene: 12. The germline V gene has CDR1 WSHSY and CDR2 SAAADI. This CDR3 contains 14 residues. DNA of the CDR3: TGCGCCAGCGGACCGTGGGACAGGATGTTTGAAGCTTTCTTT. As protein: CASGPWDRMFEAFF.

This clonotype was observed many times. The rearrangement uses TRBV10-3 and TRBJ2-1; possible D gene TRBD2, 5 bases. V lost 9 bases and J 0 bases, leaving 9 bases between the germline ends. The germline V gene has CDR1 ENHRY and CDR2 SYGVKD. This CDR3 is 13 amino acids long. The CDR3 sequence is CAIAVSSYNEQFF. The CDR3 DNA sequence: TGTGCCATAGCGGTAAGCTCCTACAATGAGCAGTTCTTC.

The J gene is TRBJ2-1, the V gene TRBV11-3, with 8 bases fitting TRBD2. V lost 0 bases, J lost 3 bases, and 1 base stayed unmatched. The germline gives CDR1 SGHNT, CDR2 YENEEA. CDR3 length: 15 residues. The CDR3 here is CASSLEGLGYNEQFF. CDR3 coding DNA: TGTGCCAGCAGCTTAGAGGGACTAGGCTACAATGAGCAGTTCTTC.

This clonotype appeared many times. The CDR3 spells CSVLPGANTGELFF. Here the CDR3 DNA reads TGCAGCGTTCTGCCGGGAGCGAACACCGGGGAGCTGTTTTTT. The chain is built from TRBV29-1 and TRBJ2-2, with D perhaps matching TRBD2 (6 bases). Germline V gene lookup returns CDR1 SQVTM and CDR2 ANQGSEA. The CDR3 runs 14 residues. The germline V and J ends were trimmed by 5 bases and 0 bases, with 10 bases remaining between them.

This clonotype has ten or more counts. This rearrangement joins TRBV15 to TRBJ2-3, with unresolved D. Germline V gene data show CDR1 as LNHNV and CDR2 as YYDKDF (reference sequence). The CDR3 runs 15 residues. V lost 2 bases and J lost 3, with 12 bases in between. CDR3 in DNA: TGTGCCACCAGCAGAATTAGGGATGGGACAGATACGCAGTATTTT. Protein sequence: CATSRIRDGTDTQYF.

This clonotype was recorded many times. CDR3 in amino acids: CSVEDGGDEQFF. As DNA, the CDR3 is TGCAGCGTTGAGGACGGCGGTGATGAGCAGTTCTTC. The chain links TRBV29-1 to TRBJ2-1; D not resolved. The CDR3 spans 12 residues. Germline values: CDR1 SQVTM, CDR2 ANQGSEA. V was trimmed by 3 bases and J by 8 bases, leaving 11 bases between them.

This clonotype has a count of ten or more. This chain joins TRBV4-3 and TRBJ1-5; no clear D gene. The germline CDR1 and CDR2 sequences are LGHNA and YSLEER. V shed 0 bases and J shed 6 bases, with 9 bases lying between them. This CDR3 has 14 amino acids. CDR3 residues: CASSQDSIVQPQHF. In DNA form, the CDR3 reads TGCGCCAGCAGCCAAGACAGTATAGTTCAGCCCCAGCATTTT.

This clonotype was observed at least ten times. The chain combines TRBV7-2 with TRBJ2-5, with 7 bases aligning to TRBD2. CDR3 size: 15 residues. Losses at the gene ends were 2 bases for V and 6 bases for J; bases not matched to a gene: 9. Germline-derived CDR1 and CDR2 are SGHTA and FQGNSA. CDR3 sequence (DNA): TGTGCCAGCAGCTTAAGGGAGACTAGCACGAAGACCCAGTACTTC. Protein: CASSLRETSTKTQYF.

This clonotype was seen more than once but under ten times. The V call is TRBV9, the J call TRBJ1-1; D gene uncertain. The CDR3 contains 13 residues. Germline CDR1 is SGDLS and CDR2 is YYNGEE. The V gene lost 0 bases and the J gene lost 4 bases, with 7 bases spanning the gap. The CDR3 spells CASSVGQLTEAFF. The CDR3 coding sequence is TGTGCCAGCAGCGTAGGTCAGCTCACTGAAGCTTTCTTT. Based on the CDR3 plus reference TRBV9 and TRBJ1-1, the full variable domain is DSGVTQTPKHLITATGQRVTLRCSPRSGDLSVYWYQQSLDQGLQFLIQYYNGEERAKGNILERFSAQQFPDLHSELNLSSLELGDSALYFCASSVGQLTEAFFGQGTRLTVV.

The CDR3 sequence is CASSMGPDTQYF. The CDR3 DNA follows: TGTGCCAGCAGTATGGGACCAGATACGCAGTATTTT. The chain joins TRBV6-2 or TRBV6-3 to TRBJ2-3; D tentatively fits TRBD1 or TRBD2 (5 bases each). The CDR3 sequence is 12 residues long. Between the trimmed V and J ends, which lost 5 bases and 4 bases, there was a span of 7 bases. The germline CDR1 and CDR2 sequences are MNHEY and SVGEGT.

In its sample, this clonotype was seen many times. The CDR3 sequence: CASSVAGGDRGRETQYF. The DNA for the CDR3 is TGTGCCAGCAGCGTAGCTGGAGGGGACAGGGGCAGAGAGACCCAGTACTTC. This chain uses TRBV9 with TRBJ2-5, with 10 bases aligning to TRBD1. V trimming: 0 bases; J trimming: 4 bases; junction bases outside the gene matches: 9. The germline V gene has CDR1 SGDLS and CDR2 YYNGEE. CDR3 length: 17 residues.

Details on this clonotype: This may come from a read error, since a much larger clone is one base off. The V gene is TRBV5-1, the J gene TRBJ2-7, with D maybe TRBD2 (6 bases). Trimming shortened V by 8 bases and J by 6 bases, and 18 bases separated the two germline ends. Germline lookup yields CDR1 SGHRS and CDR2 YFSETQ. This CDR3 comprises 13 residues. The CDR3 nucleotides read TGCGCCAGAGCCTTGGAGGGGTTAGGCGAGCAGTACTTC. Amino acids: CARALEGLGEQYF. Together with reference TRBV5-1 and TRBJ2-7, the CDR3 gives the full variable domain: KAGVTQTPRYLIKTRGQQVTLSCSPISGHRSVSWYQQTPGQGLQFLFEYFSETQRNKGNFPGRFSGRQFSNSRSEMNVSTLELGDSALYLCARALEGLGEQYFGPGTRLTVT.

J is TRBJ2-1 and V is TRBV5-1; D ambiguous. The CDR3 length is 15 residues. Germline V CDR1 and CDR2: SGHRS, YFSETQ. Trimming cost V 0 bases and J 0 bases, with 7 bases left between them. The CDR3 DNA sequence: TGCGCCAGCAGCTTGGACGTAAGCTCCTACAATGAGCAGTTCTTC. It yields the protein CASSLDVSSYNEQFF.

This clonotype has a count of ten or more. V and J are TRBV24-1 and TRBJ2-3, with 9 bases that match TRBD1. This CDR3 spans 13 amino acids. CDR1 is KGHDR, CDR2 SFDVKD, per germline. The J segment lost 6 bases and the V segment lost 9 bases, leaving 6 bases of the junction unmatched. DNA for the CDR3: TGTGCCACCGGACAGGGGATTCTCGATACGCAGTATTTT. It specifies CATGQGILDTQYF.

At least ten counts were recorded for this clonotype. The chain links TRBV28 to TRBJ2-1; D assignment may be TRBD1 or TRBD2 (7 bases each). Germline V gives CDR1 MDHEN, CDR2 SYDVKM. With 10 bases removed from V and 1 base from J, the gap between germline ends came to 20 bases. This CDR3 contains 16 residues. The DNA of the CDR3 is TGTGCCACAGGGGGGGGCGGGGCTCCTTCCTACAATGAGCAGTTCTTC. It specifies CATGGGGAPSYNEQFF.

Many counts were recorded for this clonotype. The rearrangement joins TRBV12-3 or TRBV12-4 to TRBJ2-7; 11 nucleotides agree with TRBD2. The CDR3 spans 13 residues. Germline trimming cut 6 bases from V and 4 bases from J; bases unmatched to any gene: 2. CDR3 loop: CASRTSGIYEQYF. CDR3 coding DNA: TGTGCCAGCAGGACTAGCGGGATATACGAGCAGTACTTC.

This clonotype was counted at least ten times. The V and J genes are TRBV2 and TRBJ1-6; D uncertain. Germline V lookup: CDR1 SNHLY, CDR2 FYNNEI. V was trimmed by 6 bases and J by 8 bases, leaving 11 bases between them. The CDR3 runs 13 residues. The CDR3 is CASSPSEDSPLHF. Written as DNA, the CDR3 is TGTGCCAGCAGCCCCTCAGAGGATTCACCCCTCCACTTT.

This clonotype was recorded at least ten times. The genes are TRBV24-1 and TRBJ2-7; TRBD2 agrees at 11 bases. This CDR3 comprises 20 residues. V lost 3 bases to trimming and J lost 5 bases; unmatched junction nucleotides: 20. Germline V gives CDR1 KGHDR, CDR2 SFDVKD. CDR3 sequence (DNA): TGTGCCACCAGTGATAAGAGTGCTAGCGGGAGGCCCTTTCCTACTGACGAGCAGTACTTC. Encoded protein: CATSDKSASGRPFPTDEQYF.

At least ten counts were recorded for this clonotype. The chain joins TRBV5-1 to TRBJ2-7, with TRBD2 matching over 8 bases. Germline loops: CDR1 SGHRS, CDR2 YFSETQ. Trimming at V came to 4 bases and at J to 0 bases, leaving 6 bases not matched to a gene. The CDR3 loop spans 15 amino acids. CDR3 bases: TGCGCCAGCAGCCTCCTAGCGGGTAGCTCCTACGAGCAGTACTTC. This translates into CASSLLAGSSYEQYF.

This clonotype has at least ten counts. The chain couples TRBV5-1 to TRBJ2-3, with D perhaps matching TRBD1 (6 bases). The CDR3 sequence is 15 residues long. V lost 0 bases, J lost 2 bases, and 10 bases lay in between. Germline values: CDR1 SGHRS, CDR2 YFSETQ. The CDR3: CASSLEGHPTDTQYF. CDR3 DNA: TGCGCCAGCAGCTTGGAGGGACACCCCACAGATACGCAGTATTTT.

This clonotype has more than one count but fewer than ten. The chain is built from TRBV7-9 and TRBJ2-7; D ambiguous. V lost 3 bases to trimming and J lost 4 bases, with 16 bases between them. Per the germline V gene, CDR1 is SEHNR and CDR2 is FQNEAQ (reference sequence). CDR3 length equals 15 residues. For the CDR3, the DNA is TGTGCCAGCAGCTTGGTAGGGCTGGACGGGTACGAGCAGTACTTC. This sequence encodes CASSLVGLDGYEQYF.

This clonotype was detected many times. The rearrangement uses TRBV20-1 and TRBJ1-3, with D perhaps matching TRBD1 (6 bases). The CDR3 extends over 12 amino acids. Trimming took off 6 bases at V and 2 bases at J, with 8 bases between the two ends. The germline CDR1 and CDR2 sequences are DFQATT and SNEGSKA (reference sequence). CDR3 region: CSARGAGNTIYF. The CDR3 DNA is TGCAGTGCGAGGGGGGCTGGAAACACCATATATTTT.

As concerns this clonotype: A much larger clone sits a single nucleotide away, making a read error possible. This chain connects TRBV10-3 to TRBJ2-1; 9 nucleotides line up with TRBD2. This CDR3 spans 13 amino acids. Per the germline V gene, CDR1 is ENHRY and CDR2 is SYGVKD. The DNA of the CDR3 is TGTGCCATCAGGCGGGAGGGCCCCAATGAGCAGATCTTC. It specifies CAIRREGPNEQIF.

In this sample, this clonotype turned up many times. This sequence joins TRBV7-6 and TRBJ2-1, with a possible D match to TRBD2 (5 bases). Trimming stripped 2 bases from V and 9 bases from J, with 14 bases between. Germline lookup yields CDR1 SGHVS and CDR2 FNYEAQ. CDR3 length equals 14 residues. The CDR3, as DNA: TGTGCCAGCAGCTTATATCCTAGTGAGGGTGAGCAGTTCTTC. As protein: CASSLYPSEGEQFF.